This T cell receptor beta chain derives from a study of PD-1 blockade in classical Hodgkin lymphoma. General study points: Baseline TCR diversity was reportedly lower in newly diagnosed patients than healthy donors. Baseline diversity in complete responders resembled that of newly diagnosed patients. TCR diversity rose significantly by C4D1 in CD4+ but not CD8+ cells.

Generated by immunoSEQ multiplex PCR, the TCRdb table keeps only in-frame clones and is missing some. Altogether thousands of clones are present, 74% being singletons, with the ten largest covering 18%. On this clone itself: Its antigen is unknown.

Every one of the patients relapsed after autologous stem cell transplantation (brentuximab vedotin exposure was variable). Thawed PBMCs were subjected to magnetic negative selection, which yielded isolated CD8+ T cells. Patients had relapsed/refractory classical Hodgkin lymphoma with complete response, partial response or progressive disease as best response. Sequenced material: CD8+ T cells from blood, taken at baseline. The clonotype was recovered from a human donor with classical Hodgkin lymphoma.

CDR3 sequence (DNA): TGTGCCACCAGCCTTCGGCAGGGAACCTACGAGCAGTACTTC. Its translation: CATSLRQGTYEQYF. V usage is TRBV15 and J usage is TRBJ2-7; possibly TRBD1 for D (5 bases). The length of the CDR3 is 14 residues. From germline, CDR1 is LNHNV and CDR2 YYDKDF (reference sequence). Deletions cut 5 bases from V and 2 bases from J, with 13 bases between.